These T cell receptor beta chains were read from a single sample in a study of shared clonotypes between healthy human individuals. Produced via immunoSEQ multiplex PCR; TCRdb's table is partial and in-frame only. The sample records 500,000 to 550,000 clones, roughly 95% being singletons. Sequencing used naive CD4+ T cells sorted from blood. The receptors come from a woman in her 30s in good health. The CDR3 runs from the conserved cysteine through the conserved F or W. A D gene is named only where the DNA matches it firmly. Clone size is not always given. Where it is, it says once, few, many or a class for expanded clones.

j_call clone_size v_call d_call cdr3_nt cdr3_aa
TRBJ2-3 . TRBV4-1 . TGCGCCAGCAGCCAGGGCTTTTCCACAGATACGCAGTATTTT CASSQGFSTDTQYF
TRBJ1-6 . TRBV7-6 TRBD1 TGTGCCAGCAGCCCCCGGACAGGGGAGAATTCACCCCTCCACTTT CASSPRTGENSPLHF
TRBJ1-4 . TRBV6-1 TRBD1 TGTGCCAGCAGTGAAGCGGGGACAGGGGGCTCTAATGAAAAACTGTTTTTT CASSEAGTGGSNEKLFF
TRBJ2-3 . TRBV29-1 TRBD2 TGCAGCGCCCCGGGACTAGCGGGATTCACAGATACGCAGTATTTT CSAPGLAGFTDTQYF
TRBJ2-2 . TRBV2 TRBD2 TGTGCCAGCGGGACTAGCGGGAGCCTGGGCGGGGAGCTGTTTTTT CASGTSGSLGGELFF
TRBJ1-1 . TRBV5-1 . TGCGCCAGCACCAGGGGCTTTAGCACTGAAGCTTTCTTT CASTRGFSTEAFF
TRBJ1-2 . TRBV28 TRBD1 TGTGCCAGCAGCCGCCGGTTGGACAGGCTCTATGGCTACACCTTC CASSRRLDRLYGYTF
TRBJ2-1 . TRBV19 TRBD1 TGTGCCAGTAGTATCGGACAGGGAAGTTTCGGTGAGCAGTTCTTC CASSIGQGSFGEQFF
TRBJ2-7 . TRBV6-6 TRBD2 TGTGCCAGCAGTTCAGCGGGAGAGGTCCACGAGCAGTACTTC CASSSAGEVHEQYF
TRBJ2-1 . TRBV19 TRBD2 TGTGCCAGTAGCCCGGGACTAGCGGGAGTGGAGCAGTTCTTC CASSPGLAGVEQFF
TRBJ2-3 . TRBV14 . TGTGCCAGCAGCTCGGGACTTTCCCCAGATACGCAGTATTTT CASSSGLSPDTQYF
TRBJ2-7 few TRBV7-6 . TGTGCCAGCAGCTTAACCGGTTACGAGCAGTACTTC CASSLTGYEQYF
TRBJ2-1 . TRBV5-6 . TGTGCCAGCAGCTCTTGGGGGATCTACAATGAGCAGTTCTTC CASSSWGIYNEQFF
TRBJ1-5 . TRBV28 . TGTGCCAGCAGTCTTAGGGTCCAGCCCCAGCATTTT CASSLRVQPQHF